These 13 T cell receptor beta chains were all obtained from the same sample, sequenced in a study of blood T cell repertoires in COVID-19. Libraries were prepared by immunoSEQ multiplex PCR; TCRdb keeps only in-frame clonotypes and omits some of them. In the table there are some 110,000 clones, about 85% of which are singletons. Sequencing was performed on peripheral blood. All receptors derive from a human donor in a cohort sampled during active COVID-19.

This chain uses TRBV5-6 with TRBJ2-2, with 11 nucleotides matching TRBD2. The CDR3 covers 16 residues. The V gene's germline CDR1 is SGHDT and CDR2 YYEEEE. Losses at the gene ends were 6 bases for V and 0 bases for J; bases not matched to a gene: 4. Here the CDR3 DNA reads TGTGCCAGCACCCAGGGACTAGCGGCGAACACCGGGGAGCTGTTTTTT. It encodes CASTQGLAANTGELFF.

The chain uses TRBV5-1 and TRBJ1-1; D not resolved. Deletions cut 4 bases from V and 2 bases from J, with 9 bases between. The CDR3 covers 13 residues. The germline V gene encodes CDR1 SGHRS and CDR2 YFSETQ. CDR3 residues: CASSRTDNTEAFF. The CDR3, as DNA: TGCGCCAGCAGCCGTACAGATAACACTGAAGCTTTCTTT.

This chain uses TRBV11-1 with TRBJ2-2; D uncertain. The CDR3 is made up of 16 amino acids. The V and J ends lost 5 bases and 1 base respectively, with 14 bases between them. Germline V CDR1 and CDR2: SGHAT, FQDESV (reference sequence). The CDR3 loop is CASSPYGLGNTGELFF. In DNA form, the CDR3 reads TGTGCCAGCAGCCCCTATGGCCTAGGGAACACCGGGGAGCTGTTTTTT.

On this clone itself: Distinct nucleotide sequences in the sample also encode this CDR3. The rearrangement uses TRBV19 and TRBJ1-5, with D unclear. The germline gives CDR1 LNHDA, CDR2 SQIVND (reference sequence). This CDR3 has 14 residues. Trimming stripped 3 bases from V and 4 bases from J, with 10 bases between. Here the CDR3 reads CASSIRTGNQPQHF. The CDR3 DNA sequence: TGTGCCAGTAGTATCCGAACCGGGAATCAGCCCCAGCATTTT.

The chain carries TRBV28 and TRBJ1-3, with TRBD1 matching 12 bases. Germline loops: CDR1 MDHEN, CDR2 SYDVKM. The CDR3 consists of 15 residues. V trimming: 7 bases; J trimming: 3 bases; junction bases outside the gene matches: 4. The CDR3 region is CASTRDRGLGNTIYF. The CDR3 region has the DNA TGTGCCAGCACCCGGGACAGGGGGCTTGGAAACACCATATATTTT.

The chain carries TRBV19 and TRBJ1-5; D may be TRBD1 (5 bases). V was cut by 7 bases and J by 3 bases, with 19 bases left in between. Germline loops: CDR1 LNHDA, CDR2 SQIVND (reference sequence). The CDR3 spans 16 residues. This chain's CDR3 is CASTPTARSSNQPQHF. CDR3 in DNA: TGTGCCAGTACTCCGACAGCAAGGTCTTCCAATCAGCCCCAGCATTTT. The full variable domain, in which reference TRBV19 and TRBJ1-5 provide the parts outside the CDR3, is DGGITQSPKYLFRKEGQNVTLSCEQNLNHDAMYWYRQDPGQGLRLIYYSQIVNDFQKGDIAEGYSVSREKKESFPLTVTSAQKNPTAFYLCASTPTARSSNQPQHFGDGTRLSIL.

The genes are TRBV7-2 and TRBJ2-1; 12 nucleotides agree with TRBD2. The CDR3 has 15 amino acids. Germline V CDR1 and CDR2: SGHTA, FQGNSA. The V gene end was trimmed by 4 bases and the J gene end by 6 bases; junction bases not matched to a gene: 4. The CDR3 protein is CASSSGLAGLNEQFF. CDR3 DNA sequence: TGTGCCAGCAGCTCCGGACTAGCGGGGCTCAATGAGCAGTTCTTC. Looking up the rest from reference TRBV7-2 and TRBJ2-1 gives the full variable domain: GAGVSQSPSNKVTEKGKDVELRCDPISGHTALYWYRQSLGQGLEFLIYFQGNSAPDKSGLPSDRFSAERTGGSVSTLTIQRTQQEDSAVYLCASSSGLAGLNEQFFGPGTRLTVL.

The chain has TRBV5-6 and TRBJ2-3; D is possibly TRBD2 (7 bases). CDR1 and CDR2 from the germline V gene are SGHDT and YYEEEE. Between the trimmed V and J ends, which lost 5 bases and 2 bases, there was a span of 12 bases. The CDR3 has 14 residues. The CDR3 nucleotides are TGTGCCAGCAGTCAGGGGAGGGACACAGATACGCAGTATTTT. Translating gives CASSQGRDTDTQYF.

This rearrangement joins TRBV6-6 to TRBJ1-5; 11 bases match TRBD1. In germline, CDR1 is MNHNY, CDR2 SVGAGI (reference sequence). CDR3 size: 15 residues. J gave up 6 bases and V 6 bases, and 7 bases lay outside the gene matches. CDR3 DNA sequence: TGTGCCAGCAGCCCAAAAGGGACAGGGGGTCAGCCCCAGCATTTT. Amino acids: CASSPKGTGGQPQHF.

The chain joins TRBV5-8 to TRBJ2-5; D is unclear. The CDR3 is made up of 15 amino acids. The V gene lost 4 bases and the J gene lost 7 bases, with 20 bases spanning the gap. Germline values: CDR1 SGHTS, CDR2 YDEGEE. Written as DNA, the CDR3 is TGTGCCAGCAGCCCCAAAACGTGGCAGTCTCGGACCCAGTACTTC. Its protein product is CASSPKTWQSRTQYF. The entire variable domain, with the rest obtained from reference TRBV5-8 and TRBJ2-5, is as follows: EAGVTQSPTHLIKTRGQQATLRCSPISGHTSVYWYQQALGLGLQFLLWYDEGEERNRGNFPPRFSGRQFPNYSSELNVNALELEDSALYLCASSPKTWQSRTQYFGPGTRLLVL.

This chain uses TRBV5-1 with TRBJ1-2, with TRBD1 matching 8 bases. V lost 4 bases and J lost 6; bases outside the gene matches: 8. This CDR3 is built from 14 residues. Germline V gene lookup returns CDR1 SGHRS and CDR2 YFSETQ. The CDR3 loop is CASSPDRALDGYTF. The CDR3 DNA reads TGCGCCAGCAGCCCGGACAGGGCCTTGGATGGCTACACCTTC.

This chain links TRBV5-1 with TRBJ2-5; no clear D. The CDR3 totals 15 residues. Between the trimmed V and J ends, which lost 1 base and 1 base, there was a span of 11 bases. Germline V gene lookup returns CDR1 SGHRS and CDR2 YFSETQ. CDR3 coding DNA: TGCGCCAGCAGCTTGAGTTGGAGACCCCAAGAGACCCAGTACTTC. It codes for CASSLSWRPQETQYF. Based on the CDR3 plus reference TRBV5-1 and TRBJ2-5, the full variable domain is KAGVTQTPRYLIKTRGQQVTLSCSPISGHRSVSWYQQTPGQGLQFLFEYFSETQRNKGNFPGRFSGRQFSNSRSEMNVSTLELGDSALYLCASSLSWRPQETQYFGPGTRLLVL.

The V gene is TRBV15, the J gene TRBJ2-7; 8 positions agree with TRBD1. Germline values: CDR1 LNHNV, CDR2 YYDKDF (reference sequence). This CDR3 has 14 residues. The V and J ends lost 2 bases and 3 bases, in that order; junction bases with no gene match: 3. As DNA, the CDR3 is TGTGCCACCAGCAGAAGAGGACAGGGCTACGAGCAGTACTTC. Its protein product is CATSRRGQGYEQYF. Full variable domain (outside the CDR3, taken from reference TRBV15 and TRBJ2-7): DAMVIQNPRYQVTQFGKPVTLSCSQTLNHNVMYWYQQKSSQAPKLLFHYYDKDFNNEADTPDNFQSRRPNTSFCFLDIRSPGLGDTAMYLCATSRRGQGYEQYFGPGTRLTVT.